Shown below are 11 T cell receptor beta chains from a single sample sequenced in a study of blood T cell repertoires in COVID-19. Sequencing was performed with immunoSEQ multiplex PCR; in TCRdb, only in-frame clones are kept and a portion is missing. The repertoire holds roughly 120,000 clones, about 74% seen once, with 6.2% in the top ten. Sequenced input: peripheral blood. The receptors were sampled from a man between 65 and 85 years old with acute or convalescent COVID-19.

V and J are TRBV5-4 and TRBJ2-2; the match to TRBD1 covers 8 bases. Germline V lookup: CDR1 SGHNT, CDR2 YYREEE (reference sequence). With 4 bases clipped from V and 6 bases from J, the junction kept 5 bases outside the gene matches. The length of the CDR3 is 14 residues. CDR3 nucleotides: TGTGCCAGCAGCGATCTACAGGGGGCCGGGGAGCTGTTTTTT. It codes for CASSDLQGAGELFF.

The gene calls are TRBV2 and TRBJ1-1, with 7 positions matching TRBD1. With 6 bases clipped from V and 5 bases from J, the junction kept 6 bases outside the gene matches. The CDR3 runs to 13 residues. Germline V lookup: CDR1 SNHLY, CDR2 FYNNEI. CDR3 amino acids: CASRRGRATEAFF. The CDR3 nucleotides read TGTGCCAGCAGGAGGGGGCGCGCTACTGAAGCTTTCTTT.

The genes are TRBV7-3 and TRBJ2-1; 8 nucleotides match TRBD2. V trimming: 5 bases; J trimming: 1 base; junction bases outside the gene matches: 13. The CDR3 runs to 18 residues. Germline CDR1 reads SGHTA; CDR2 reads FQGTGA. As DNA, the CDR3 is TGTGCCAGCAGCCCCAGGGGTAGCGGGGTAATTTCCTACAATGAGCAGTTCTTC. Protein sequence: CASSPRGSGVISYNEQFF.

This sequence joins TRBV11-1 and TRBJ1-1; D uncertain. V shed 5 bases and J shed 1 base, with 8 bases lying between them. Germline loops: CDR1 SGHAT, CDR2 FQDESV (reference sequence). This CDR3 contains 13 residues. The CDR3 DNA follows: TGTGCCAGCAGCAGATCAGGGAACACTGAAGCTTTCTTT. This translates into CASSRSGNTEAFF.

This chain connects TRBV7-2 to TRBJ1-1; D is unclear. The CDR3 consists of 16 residues. CDR1 is SGHTA, CDR2 FQGNSA, per germline. V lost 2 bases, J lost 3 bases, and 16 bases lay in between. The CDR3 bases are TGTGCCAGCAGCTTAACTTTCCGGGCCGGGGACACTGAAGCTTTCTTT. Translation gives CASSLTFRAGDTEAFF.

The rearrangement joins TRBV7-2 to TRBJ1-2, with 11 bases that match TRBD1. The germline V gene has CDR1 SGHTA and CDR2 FQGNSA. The CDR3 runs to 15 residues. With V trimmed by 5 bases and J by 4 bases, 6 bases remained unmatched. DNA for the CDR3: TGTGCCAGCAGCGAGCCGGACAGGGGGCTCTATGGCTACACCTTC. As protein: CASSEPDRGLYGYTF. Full variable domain (outside the CDR3, taken from reference TRBV7-2 and TRBJ1-2): GAGVSQSPSNKVTEKGKDVELRCDPISGHTALYWYRQSLGQGLEFLIYFQGNSAPDKSGLPSDRFSAERTGGSVSTLTIQRTQQEDSAVYLCASSEPDRGLYGYTFGSGTRLTVV.

The sample holds one count of this clone. The rearrangement links TRBV3-1 (or the pseudogene TRBV3-2) to TRBJ1-2; 7 bases map to TRBD1. The V segment lost 4 bases and the J segment 2 bases; nucleotides outside the gene matches: 7. CDR1 and CDR2 (germline): LGHDT, YNNKEL (reference sequence). This CDR3 has 15 amino acids. The CDR3 sequence: CASSLLGRGNYGYTF. CDR3 DNA sequence: TGTGCCAGCAGCCTTCTGGGCAGGGGGAACTATGGCTACACCTTC.

V and J are TRBV10-3 and TRBJ2-6; 12 nucleotides match TRBD2. V shed 5 bases, J shed 3 bases, and the junction held 8 bases outside the gene matches. From germline, CDR1 is ENHRY and CDR2 SYGVKD. The length of the CDR3 is 18 residues. The DNA for the CDR3 is TGTGCCATCAGTCCTAGCGGGGGGGCCGGAGGTGGGGCCAACGTCCTGACTTTC. Translated, it gives CAISPSGGAGGGANVLTF.

The chain carries TRBV12-2 and TRBJ2-7; TRBD2, as called in the table, went unchecked against the DNA. TRBV12-2 is a known pseudogene. CDR3 length equals 18 residues. The CDR3 nucleotides are TGTGCAAGTCGTCATACCGGGACTAGCGGGGGCCGCTCCTACGAGCAGTACTTC. Amino acid sequence: CASRHTGTSGGRSYEQYF.

This clone occurred many times. This chain uses TRBV19 with TRBJ1-5, with TRBD1 matching 8 bases. Losses at the gene ends were 3 bases for V and 7 bases for J; bases not matched to a gene: 8. The germline V gene has CDR1 LNHDA and CDR2 SQIVND (reference sequence). This CDR3 contains 15 residues. This CDR3 is CASSMGGRGQQPQHF. The CDR3 DNA follows: TGTGCCAGTAGTATGGGGGGCAGGGGGCAACAGCCCCAGCATTTT.

This clone was seen just once. The chain uses TRBV7-9 and TRBJ1-2; a weak D match, TRBD1 (6 bases). The V gene lost 1 base and the J gene lost 4 bases, with 10 bases spanning the gap. This CDR3 has 14 residues. CDR1 SEHNR and CDR2 FQNEAQ come from the germline V gene (reference sequence). CDR3 nucleotides: TGTGCCAGCAGCTTAGGGGACAACACCTATGGCTACACCTTC. Translated: CASSLGDNTYGYTF.